These T cell receptor beta chains were read from a single sample in a study of graft-versus-host responses after intestinal transplantation. Using immunoSEQ multiplex PCR, the repertoire was profiled, and TCRdb retains in-frame clones only, with some absent. The sample carries 55,000 to 85,000 clones, more than 80% recorded once. What these receptors recognize is not known. The sequences come from unstimulated CD8+ T cells sorted from spleen or lymph node cells, collected before intestinal transplant. All receptors come from a human donor who received an intestinal transplant. Each CDR3 is given with its conserved first and last residue. A D gene is named only where the DNA matches it firmly. The listing skips clone size in some rows; elsewhere it reads once, few, many or a size class.

j_gene,abundance,v_gene,d_gene,CDR3aa,CDR3nt
TRBJ1-6,once,TRBV2,TRBD1,CASGDRILSYNSPLHF,TGTGCCAGCGGGGACAGGATTCTTTCCTATAATTCACCCCTCCACTTT
TRBJ2-7,-,TRBV4-1,-,CASSQKEGTESSYEQYF,TGCGCCAGCAGCCAAAAAGAGGGGACTGAGAGCTCCTACGAGCAGTACTTC
TRBJ1-2,-,TRBV10-3,-,CAISDTTGISSYGYTF,TGTGCCATCAGTGATACCACAGGGATCTCATCCTATGGCTACACCTTC
TRBJ2-7,-,TRBV30,TRBD2,CAWEHGGGRGGEQYF,TGTGCCTGGGAGCATGGCGGGGGGCGGGGGGGGGAGCAGTACTTC
TRBJ2-7,-,TRBV11-2,TRBD1,CASSSTGDEQYF,TGTGCCAGCAGCTCGACAGGGGACGAGCAGTACTTC
TRBJ2-1,once,TRBV7-6,-,CASSFSGANEQFF,TGTGCCAGCAGCTTTTCAGGGGCCAATGAGCAGTTCTTC
TRBJ1-1,-,TRBV5-5,TRBD1,CASYLGWKGAGGTEAFF,TGTGCCAGCTATCTTGGATGGAAGGGGGCGGGTGGCACTGAAGCTTTCTTT
TRBJ1-4,-,TRBV28,-,CASRQNEKLFF,TGTGCCAGCAGGCAGAATGAAAAACTGTTTTTT
TRBJ2-7,-,TRBV15,-,CATSRDRYPGYEQYF,TGTGCCACCAGCAGAGATCGGTACCCGGGGTACGAGCAGTACTTC
TRBJ2-7,-,TRBV5-5,TRBD2,CASCPSGTSAYEQYF,TGTGCCAGCTGCCCTTCCGGGACTAGCGCCTACGAGCAGTACTTC
TRBJ2-6,-,TRBV10-3,TRBD1,CAIGGGGDRAYPNVLTF,TGTGCCATCGGAGGAGGCGGGGACAGGGCGTACCCCAACGTCCTGACTTTC
TRBJ1-1,once,TRBV27,-,CASMWVPQGTEAFF,TGTGCCAGCATGTGGGTCCCTCAGGGCACTGAAGCTTTCTTT
TRBJ2-7,-,TRBV10-3,-,CAISESGARYEQYF,TGTGCCATCAGTGAGTCAGGGGCCCGCTACGAGCAGTACTTC
TRBJ2-3,-,TRBV10-2,TRBD2,CASSVAGTSTDTQYF,TGCGCCAGCAGTGTAGCGGGGACTAGCACAGATACGCAGTATTTT
TRBJ2-1,-,TRBV9,TRBD1,CASSVGEWDRDYNEQFF,TGTGCCAGCAGCGTAGGAGAGTGGGACAGAGATTACAATGAGCAGTTCTTC
TRBJ2-3,-,TRBV4-1,TRBD2,CASSQTSGSGGDTQYF,TGCGCCAGCAGCCAGACTAGCGGGAGTGGTGGAGATACGCAGTATTTT
TRBJ2-3,-,TRBV6-6,-,CASGGTDVSIPDTQYF,TGTGCCAGCGGGGGGACGGACGTCTCGATCCCAGATACGCAGTATTTT
TRBJ2-7,-,TRBV28,TRBD2,CASSILAGAGEQYF,TGTGCCAGCAGTATACTAGCGGGGGCGGGGGAGCAGTACTTC
TRBJ2-3,-,TRBV29-1,TRBD1,CSVERLDRATDTQYF,TGCAGCGTTGAGCGTTTGGACAGGGCCACAGATACGCAGTATTTT
TRBJ2-1,-,TRBV2,TRBD2,CASRMTSGGADEQFF,TGTGCCAGCAGGATGACTAGCGGGGGGGCGGATGAGCAGTTCTTC
TRBJ1-4,few,TRBV6-1,TRBD1,CASRPGDRGSEKLFF,TGTGCCAGCAGACCCGGGGACAGGGGAAGTGAAAAACTGTTTTTT
TRBJ2-3,-,TRBV28,-,CASLPTGEVDTQYF,TGTGCCAGCCTCCCTACAGGGGAGGTGGATACGCAGTATTTT
TRBJ2-1,-,TRBV10-2,-,CASTGKGYNEQFF,TGCGCCAGCACAGGGAAAGGTTACAATGAGCAGTTCTTC
TRBJ1-1,once,TRBV7-6,-,CASSRGSAATEAFF,TGTGCCAGCAGCAGGGGGAGTGCGGCCACTGAAGCTTTCTTT
TRBJ2-2,-,TRBV19,-,CASSSRIRELDPGELFF,TGTGCCAGTAGTAGTAGGATCCGGGAACTAGATCCCGGGGAGCTGTTTTTT
TRBJ1-6,-,TRBV5-4,-,CASSFQGSNSPLHF,TGTGCCAGCAGCTTCCAGGGGTCTAATTCACCCCTCCACTTT
TRBJ1-1,few,TRBV6-1,TRBD1,CASSETGEVTEAFF,TGTGCCAGCTCGGAGACAGGGGAGGTCACTGAAGCTTTCTTT
TRBJ2-1,-,TRBV29-1,TRBD2,CSVESGGGAPNEQFF,TGCAGCGTTGAAAGTGGCGGGGGGGCCCCCAATGAGCAGTTCTTC
TRBJ2-7,-,TRBV29-1,TRBD2,CSVLSSGSPIYEQYF,TGCAGCGTGTTGTCCAGCGGGAGCCCGATCTACGAGCAGTACTTC
TRBJ1-1,-,TRBV28,-,CASRHRALNTEAFF,TGTGCCAGCAGGCACAGGGCCCTGAACACTGAAGCTTTCTTT
TRBJ2-2,few,TRBV28,TRBD2,CASSLGTSGREDTGELFF,TGTGCCAGCAGTTTAGGGACTAGCGGGAGGGAAGACACCGGGGAGCTGTTTTTT
TRBJ1-6,few,TRBV5-5,-,CASSTFTTPGSPLHF,TGTGCCAGCAGCACATTCACAACGCCGGGTTCACCCCTCCACTTT
TRBJ2-2,-,TRBV7-3,TRBD2,CASSLTPSGLAGGPRTGELFF,TGTGCCAGCAGCTTAACCCCGTCGGGACTAGCGGGAGGGCCGCGTACCGGGGAGCTGTTTTTT
TRBJ2-1,-,TRBV7-8,-,CASSLKRVSSYNEQFF,TGTGCCAGCAGCTTAAAGCGGGTTAGCTCCTACAATGAGCAGTTCTTC
TRBJ2-1,-,TRBV9,-,CASSGGLGHEQFF,TGTGCCAGCAGCGGCGGGTTGGGCCATGAGCAGTTCTTC
TRBJ2-7,-,TRBV27,-,CASGGGVASYEQYF,TGTGCCAGCGGAGGCGGGGTCGCATCCTACGAGCAGTACTTC
TRBJ1-2,-,TRBV10-3,-,CAISDPSEINYGYTF,TGTGCCATCAGTGACCCCTCCGAGATTAACTATGGCTACACCTTC
TRBJ2-2,-,TRBV7-3,TRBD1,CASSLTGEMRNTGELFF,TGTGCCAGCAGCCTTACAGGGGAGATGAGAAACACCGGGGAGCTGTTTTTT